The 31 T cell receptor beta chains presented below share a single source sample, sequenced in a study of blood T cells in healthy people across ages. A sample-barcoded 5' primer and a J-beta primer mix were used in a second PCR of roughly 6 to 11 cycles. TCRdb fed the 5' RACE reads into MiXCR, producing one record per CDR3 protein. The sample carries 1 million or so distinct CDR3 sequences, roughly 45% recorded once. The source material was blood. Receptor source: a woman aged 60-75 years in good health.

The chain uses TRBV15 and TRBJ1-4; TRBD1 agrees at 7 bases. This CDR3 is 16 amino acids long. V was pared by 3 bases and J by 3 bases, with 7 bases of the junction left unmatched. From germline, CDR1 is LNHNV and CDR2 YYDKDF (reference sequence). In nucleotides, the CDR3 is TGTGCCACCAGCAGTTCGGACAGGTCCCCTAATGAAAAACTGTTTTTT. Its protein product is CATSSSDRSPNEKLFF. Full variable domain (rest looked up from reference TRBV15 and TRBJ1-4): DAMVIQNPRYQVTQFGKPVTLSCSQTLNHNVMYWYQQKSSQAPKLLFHYYDKDFNNEADTPDNFQSRRPNTSFCFLDIRSPGLGDTAMYLCATSSSDRSPNEKLFFGSGTQLSVL.

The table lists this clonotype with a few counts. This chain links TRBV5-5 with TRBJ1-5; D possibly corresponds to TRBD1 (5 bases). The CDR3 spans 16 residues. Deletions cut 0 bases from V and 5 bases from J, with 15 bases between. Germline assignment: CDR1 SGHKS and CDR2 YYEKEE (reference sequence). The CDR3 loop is CASSLEAGGGYQPQHF. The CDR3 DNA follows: TGTGCCAGCAGCTTGGAGGCGGGGGGAGGGTATCAGCCCCAGCATTTT.

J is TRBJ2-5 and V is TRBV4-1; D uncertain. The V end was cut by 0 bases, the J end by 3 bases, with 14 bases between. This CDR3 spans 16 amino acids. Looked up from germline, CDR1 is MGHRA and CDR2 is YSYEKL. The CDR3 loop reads CASSQDWRSVKETQYF. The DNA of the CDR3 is TGCGCCAGCAGCCAAGATTGGAGATCTGTTAAAGAGACCCAGTACTTC.

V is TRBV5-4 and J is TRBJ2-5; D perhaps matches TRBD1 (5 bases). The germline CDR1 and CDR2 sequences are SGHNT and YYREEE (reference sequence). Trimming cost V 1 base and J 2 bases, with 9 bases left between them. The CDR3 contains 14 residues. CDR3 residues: CASSLKAGQETQYF. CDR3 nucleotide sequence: TGTGCCAGCAGCTTGAAGGCAGGGCAAGAGACCCAGTACTTC.

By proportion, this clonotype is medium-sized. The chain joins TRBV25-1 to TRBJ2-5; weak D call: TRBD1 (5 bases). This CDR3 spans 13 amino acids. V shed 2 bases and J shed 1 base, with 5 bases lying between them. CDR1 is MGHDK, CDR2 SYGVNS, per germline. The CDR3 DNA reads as TGTGCCAGCAGTGAAGACAGCCAAGAGACCCAGTACTTC. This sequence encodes CASSEDSQETQYF. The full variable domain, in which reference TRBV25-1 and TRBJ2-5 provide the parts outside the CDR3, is EADIYQTPRYLVIGTGKKITLECSQTMGHDKMYWYQQDPGMELHLIHYSYGVNSTEKGDLSSESTVSRIRTEHFPLTLESARPSHTSQYLCASSEDSQETQYFGPGTRLLVL.

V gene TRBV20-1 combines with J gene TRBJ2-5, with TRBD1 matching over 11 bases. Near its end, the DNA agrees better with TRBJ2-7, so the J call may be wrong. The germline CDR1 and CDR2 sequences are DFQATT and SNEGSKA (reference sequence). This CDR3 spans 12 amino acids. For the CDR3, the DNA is TGCCGATCCGGGACAGGGGGCTACGAGCAGTACTTC. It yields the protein CRSGTGGYEQYF.

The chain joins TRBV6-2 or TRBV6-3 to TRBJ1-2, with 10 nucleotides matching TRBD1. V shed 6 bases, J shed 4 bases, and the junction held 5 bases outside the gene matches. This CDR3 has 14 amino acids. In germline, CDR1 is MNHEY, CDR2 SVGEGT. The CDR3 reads CASRRQGAAYGYTF. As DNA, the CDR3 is TGTGCCAGCAGGCGACAGGGGGCGGCCTATGGCTACACCTTC.

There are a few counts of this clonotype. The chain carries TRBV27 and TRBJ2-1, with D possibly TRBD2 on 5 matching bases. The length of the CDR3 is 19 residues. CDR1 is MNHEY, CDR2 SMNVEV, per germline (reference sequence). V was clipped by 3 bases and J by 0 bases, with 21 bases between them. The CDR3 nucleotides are TGTGCCAGCAGTTTTCAGGAGGCCGGGAACTACCTCTCCTACAATGAGCAGTTCTTC. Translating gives CASSFQEAGNYLSYNEQFF.

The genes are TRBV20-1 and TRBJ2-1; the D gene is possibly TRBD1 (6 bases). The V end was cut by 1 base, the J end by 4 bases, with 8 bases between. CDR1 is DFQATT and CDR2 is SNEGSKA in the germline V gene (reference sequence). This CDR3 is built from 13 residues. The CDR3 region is CSARGTEYNEQFF. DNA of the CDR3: TGCAGTGCTAGAGGGACAGAATACAATGAGCAGTTCTTC.

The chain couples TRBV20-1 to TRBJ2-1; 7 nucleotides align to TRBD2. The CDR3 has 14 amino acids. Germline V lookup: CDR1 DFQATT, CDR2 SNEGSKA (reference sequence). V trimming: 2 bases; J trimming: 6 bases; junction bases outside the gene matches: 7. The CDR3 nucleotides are TGCAGTGCTAGAACCGGGGAGGGCCGCAATGAGCAGTTCTTC. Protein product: CSARTGEGRNEQFF.

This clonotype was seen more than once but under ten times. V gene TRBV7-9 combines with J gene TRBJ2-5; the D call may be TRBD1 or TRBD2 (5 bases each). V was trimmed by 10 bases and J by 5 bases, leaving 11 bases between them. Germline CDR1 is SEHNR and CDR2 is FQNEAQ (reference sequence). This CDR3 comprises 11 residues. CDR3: CATGEGETQYF. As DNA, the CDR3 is TGTGCCACCGGCGAGGGGGAGACCCAGTACTTC.

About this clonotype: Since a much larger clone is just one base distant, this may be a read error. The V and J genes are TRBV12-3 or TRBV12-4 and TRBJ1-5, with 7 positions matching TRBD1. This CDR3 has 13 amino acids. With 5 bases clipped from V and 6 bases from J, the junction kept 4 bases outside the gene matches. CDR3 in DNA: TGTGCCAGCAGTCACAGGGGCCCTCAGCCCCAGCATTTT. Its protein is CASSHRGPQPQHF.

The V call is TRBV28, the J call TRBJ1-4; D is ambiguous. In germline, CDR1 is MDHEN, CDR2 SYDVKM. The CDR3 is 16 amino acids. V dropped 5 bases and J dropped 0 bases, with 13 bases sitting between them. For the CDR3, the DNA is TGTGCCAGCAGTACGCCCCGTTACACAACTAATGAAAAACTGTTTTTT. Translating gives CASSTPRYTTNEKLFF.

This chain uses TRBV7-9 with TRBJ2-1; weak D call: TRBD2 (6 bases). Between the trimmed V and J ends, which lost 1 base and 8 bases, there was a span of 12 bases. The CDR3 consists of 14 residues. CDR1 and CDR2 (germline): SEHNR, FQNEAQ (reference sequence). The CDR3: CASSLGSSVHEQFF. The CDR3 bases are TGTGCCAGCAGCTTAGGATCTAGCGTACATGAGCAGTTCTTC.

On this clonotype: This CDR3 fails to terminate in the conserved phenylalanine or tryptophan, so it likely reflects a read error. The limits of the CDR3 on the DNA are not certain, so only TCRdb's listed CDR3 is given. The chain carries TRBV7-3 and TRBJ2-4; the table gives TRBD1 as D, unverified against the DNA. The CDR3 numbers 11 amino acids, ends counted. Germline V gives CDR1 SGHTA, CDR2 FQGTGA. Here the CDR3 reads CASSLIMGGLS.

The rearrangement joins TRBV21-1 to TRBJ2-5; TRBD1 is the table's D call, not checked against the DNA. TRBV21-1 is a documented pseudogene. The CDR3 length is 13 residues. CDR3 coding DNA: TGTGCCAGCAGCACCAGGGGAGGAGAGACCCAGTACTTC. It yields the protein CASSTRGGETQYF.

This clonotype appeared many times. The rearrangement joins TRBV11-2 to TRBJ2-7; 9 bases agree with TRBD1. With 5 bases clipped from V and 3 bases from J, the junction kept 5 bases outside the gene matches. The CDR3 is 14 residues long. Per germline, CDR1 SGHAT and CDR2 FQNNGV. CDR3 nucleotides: TGTGCCAGCAGCCCGGGACAGGGAATCTACGAGCAGTACTTC. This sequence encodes CASSPGQGIYEQYF. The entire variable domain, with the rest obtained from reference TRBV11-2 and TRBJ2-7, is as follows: EAGVAQSPRYKIIEKRQSVAFWCNPISGHATLYWYQQILGQGPKLLIQFQNNGVVDDSQLPKDRFSAERLKGVDSTLKIQPAKLEDSAVYLCASSPGQGIYEQYFGPGTRLTVT.

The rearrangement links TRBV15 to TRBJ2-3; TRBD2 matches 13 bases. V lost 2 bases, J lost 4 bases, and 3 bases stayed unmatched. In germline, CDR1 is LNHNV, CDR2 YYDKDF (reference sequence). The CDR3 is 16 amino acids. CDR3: CATSRPGLAGADTQYF. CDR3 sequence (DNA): TGTGCCACCAGCAGACCTGGACTAGCGGGAGCAGATACGCAGTATTTT.

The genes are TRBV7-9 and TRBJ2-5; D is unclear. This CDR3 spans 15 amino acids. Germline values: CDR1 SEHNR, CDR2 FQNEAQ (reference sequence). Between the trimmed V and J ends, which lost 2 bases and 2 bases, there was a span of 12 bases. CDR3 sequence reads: CASSLIMPSQETQYF. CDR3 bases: TGTGCCAGCAGCTTAATAATGCCCTCTCAAGAGACCCAGTACTTC.

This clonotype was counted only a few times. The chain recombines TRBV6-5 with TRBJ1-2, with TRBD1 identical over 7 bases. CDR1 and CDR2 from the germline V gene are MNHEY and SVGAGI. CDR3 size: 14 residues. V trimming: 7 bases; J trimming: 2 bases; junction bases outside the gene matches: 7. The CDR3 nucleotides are TGTGCCAGCACAACTCAGGGGGAGAACTATGGCTACACCTTC. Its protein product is CASTTQGENYGYTF.

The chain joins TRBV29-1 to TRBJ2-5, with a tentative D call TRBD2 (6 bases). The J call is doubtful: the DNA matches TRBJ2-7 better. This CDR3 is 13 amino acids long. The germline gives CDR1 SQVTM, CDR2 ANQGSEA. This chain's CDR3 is CSVARLVGGEQYF. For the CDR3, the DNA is TGCAGCGTGGCCCGTCTAGTGGGAGGCGAGCAGTACTTC.

The CDR3 sequence: CASSLELSGSRETQYF. The CDR3 DNA is TGTGCCAGCAGCTTGGAGCTTAGCGGGAGTCGGGAGACCCAGTACTTC. The chain employs TRBV5-6 and TRBJ2-5; 9 bases align to TRBD2. J gave up 5 bases and V 0 bases, and 8 bases lay outside the gene matches. The germline CDR1 and CDR2 sequences are SGHDT and YYEEEE. CDR3 size: 16 residues.

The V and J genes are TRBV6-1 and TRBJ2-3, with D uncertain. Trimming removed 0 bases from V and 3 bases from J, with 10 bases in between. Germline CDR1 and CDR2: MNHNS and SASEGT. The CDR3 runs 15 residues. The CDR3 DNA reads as TGTGCCAGCAGTGAAGCGATACTTGGGACAGATACGCAGTATTTT. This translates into CASSEAILGTDTQYF.

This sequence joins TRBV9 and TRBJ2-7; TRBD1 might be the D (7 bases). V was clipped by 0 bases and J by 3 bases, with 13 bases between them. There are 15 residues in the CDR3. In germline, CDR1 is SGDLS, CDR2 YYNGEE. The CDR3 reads CASSVARQGGYEQYF. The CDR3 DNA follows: TGTGCCAGCAGCGTAGCCAGACAGGGAGGCTACGAGCAGTACTTC.

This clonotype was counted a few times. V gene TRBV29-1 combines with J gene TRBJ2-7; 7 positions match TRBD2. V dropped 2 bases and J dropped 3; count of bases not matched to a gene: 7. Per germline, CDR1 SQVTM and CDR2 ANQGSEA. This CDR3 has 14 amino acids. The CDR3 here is CSVEKVAGSYEQYF. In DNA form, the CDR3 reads TGCAGCGTTGAAAAGGTAGCGGGTAGCTACGAGCAGTACTTC.

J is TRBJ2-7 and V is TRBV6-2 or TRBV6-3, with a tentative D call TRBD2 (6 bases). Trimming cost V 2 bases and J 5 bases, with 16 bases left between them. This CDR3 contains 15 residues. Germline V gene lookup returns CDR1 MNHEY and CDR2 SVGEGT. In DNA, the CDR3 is TGTGCCAGCAGTTACGGAGGGACTGGTTCACACGAGCAGTACTTC. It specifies CASSYGGTGSHEQYF.

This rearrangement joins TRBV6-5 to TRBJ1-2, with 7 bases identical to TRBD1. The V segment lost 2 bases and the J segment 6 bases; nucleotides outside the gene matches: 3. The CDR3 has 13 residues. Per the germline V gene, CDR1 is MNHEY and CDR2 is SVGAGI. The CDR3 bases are TGTGCCAGCAGTTACGCCGACAGGGATGGCTACACCTTC. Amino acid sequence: CASSYADRDGYTF.

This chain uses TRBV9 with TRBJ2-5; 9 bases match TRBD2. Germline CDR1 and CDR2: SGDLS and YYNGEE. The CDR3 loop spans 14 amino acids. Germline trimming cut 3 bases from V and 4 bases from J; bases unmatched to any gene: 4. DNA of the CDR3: TGTGCCAGCAGCGACCGGACTAGCGTAGAGACCCAGTACTTC. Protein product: CASSDRTSVETQYF.

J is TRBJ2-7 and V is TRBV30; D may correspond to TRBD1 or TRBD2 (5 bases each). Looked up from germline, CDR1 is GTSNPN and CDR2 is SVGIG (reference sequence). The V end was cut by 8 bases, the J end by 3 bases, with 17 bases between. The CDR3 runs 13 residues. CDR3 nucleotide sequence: TGTGCCGGAACCTATGGGGGATTCTACGAGCAGTACTTC. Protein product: CAGTYGGFYEQYF.

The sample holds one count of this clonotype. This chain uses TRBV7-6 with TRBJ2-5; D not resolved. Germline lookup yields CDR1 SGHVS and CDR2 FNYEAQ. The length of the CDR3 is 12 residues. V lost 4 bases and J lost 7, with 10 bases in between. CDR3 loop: CASSSEFGTQYF. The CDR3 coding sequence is TGTGCCAGCAGCTCCGAATTCGGGACCCAGTACTTC.

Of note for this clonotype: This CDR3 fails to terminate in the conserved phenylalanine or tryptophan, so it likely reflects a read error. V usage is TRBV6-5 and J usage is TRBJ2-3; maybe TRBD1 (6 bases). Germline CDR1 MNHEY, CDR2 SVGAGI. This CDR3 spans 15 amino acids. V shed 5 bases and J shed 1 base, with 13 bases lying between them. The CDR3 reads CASSILTGRTDTQYS. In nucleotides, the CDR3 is TGTGCCAGCAGTATCCTGACAGGACGCACAGATACGCAGTATTCT.